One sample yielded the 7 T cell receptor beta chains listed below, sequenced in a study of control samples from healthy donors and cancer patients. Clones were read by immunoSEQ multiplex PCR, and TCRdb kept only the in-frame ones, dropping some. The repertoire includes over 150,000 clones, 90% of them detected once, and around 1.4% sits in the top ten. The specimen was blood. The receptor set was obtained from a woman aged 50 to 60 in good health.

CDR3: CASSAPIGWGSGANVLTF. CDR3 coding DNA: TGTGCCAGCAGCGCTCCTATCGGCTGGGGCTCTGGGGCCAACGTCCTGACTTTC. The rearrangement uses TRBV9 and TRBJ2-6; D not certain. The CDR3 is 18 amino acids. Deletions cut 3 bases from V and 0 bases from J, with 16 bases between. Per germline, CDR1 SGDLS and CDR2 YYNGEE.

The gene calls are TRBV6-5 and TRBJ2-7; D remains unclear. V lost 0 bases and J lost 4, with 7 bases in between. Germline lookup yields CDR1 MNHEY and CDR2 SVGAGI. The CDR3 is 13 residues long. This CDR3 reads CASSYSKGYEQYF. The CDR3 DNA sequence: TGTGCCAGCAGTTACTCGAAGGGATACGAGCAGTACTTC.

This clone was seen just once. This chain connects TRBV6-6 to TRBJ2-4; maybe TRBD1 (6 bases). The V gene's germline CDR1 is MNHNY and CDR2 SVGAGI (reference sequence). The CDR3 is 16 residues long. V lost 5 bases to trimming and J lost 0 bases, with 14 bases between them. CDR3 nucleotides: TGTGCCAGCAGTCCACACAGGGACCTAGCCAAAAACATTCAGTACTTC. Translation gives CASSPHRDLAKNIQYF.

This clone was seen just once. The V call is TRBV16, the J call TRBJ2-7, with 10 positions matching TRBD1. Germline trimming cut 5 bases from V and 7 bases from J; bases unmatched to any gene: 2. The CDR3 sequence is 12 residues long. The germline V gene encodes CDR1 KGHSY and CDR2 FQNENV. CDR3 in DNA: TGTGCCAGCAGCGGGACAGGGGAAGAGCAGTACTTC. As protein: CASSGTGEEQYF.

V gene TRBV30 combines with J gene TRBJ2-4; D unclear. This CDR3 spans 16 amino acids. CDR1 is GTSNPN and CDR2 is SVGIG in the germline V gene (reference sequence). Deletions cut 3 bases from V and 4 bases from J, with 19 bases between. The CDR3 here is CAWSRRAPVSKNIQYF. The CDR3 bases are TGTGCCTGGAGCCGCCGGGCCCCGGTGTCGAAAAACATTCAGTACTTC.

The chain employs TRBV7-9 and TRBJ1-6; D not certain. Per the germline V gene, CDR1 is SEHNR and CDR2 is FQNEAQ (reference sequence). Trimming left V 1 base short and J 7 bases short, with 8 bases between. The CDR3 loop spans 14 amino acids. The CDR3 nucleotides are TGTGCCAGCAGCTTAGGAAATTACAATTCACCCCTCCACTTT. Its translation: CASSLGNYNSPLHF.

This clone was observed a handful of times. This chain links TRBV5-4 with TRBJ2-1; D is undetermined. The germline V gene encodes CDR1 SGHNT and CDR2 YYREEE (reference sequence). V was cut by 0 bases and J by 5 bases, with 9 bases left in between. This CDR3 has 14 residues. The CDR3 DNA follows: TGTGCCAGCAGCTTGGCCGGCCGGAACAATGAGCAGTTCTTC. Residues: CASSLAGRNNEQFF.